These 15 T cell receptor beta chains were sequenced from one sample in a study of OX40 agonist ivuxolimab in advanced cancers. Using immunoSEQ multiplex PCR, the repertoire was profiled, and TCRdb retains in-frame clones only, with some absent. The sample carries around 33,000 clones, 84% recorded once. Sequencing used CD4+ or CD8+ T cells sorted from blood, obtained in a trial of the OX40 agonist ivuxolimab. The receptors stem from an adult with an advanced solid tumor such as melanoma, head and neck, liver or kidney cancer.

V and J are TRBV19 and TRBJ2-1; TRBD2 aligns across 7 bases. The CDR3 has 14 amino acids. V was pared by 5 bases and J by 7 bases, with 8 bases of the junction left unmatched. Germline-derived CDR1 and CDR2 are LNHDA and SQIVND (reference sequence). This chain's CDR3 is CASSWAGEVNEQFF. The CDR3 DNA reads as TGTGCCAGTAGTTGGGCGGGAGAGGTGAATGAGCAGTTCTTC.

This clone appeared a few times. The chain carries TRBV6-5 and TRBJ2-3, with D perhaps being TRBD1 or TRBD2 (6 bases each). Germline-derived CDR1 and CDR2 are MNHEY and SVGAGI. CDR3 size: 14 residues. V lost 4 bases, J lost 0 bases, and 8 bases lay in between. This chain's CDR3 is CASSWGASTDTQYF. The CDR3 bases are TGTGCCAGCAGTTGGGGGGCTAGCACAGATACGCAGTATTTT.

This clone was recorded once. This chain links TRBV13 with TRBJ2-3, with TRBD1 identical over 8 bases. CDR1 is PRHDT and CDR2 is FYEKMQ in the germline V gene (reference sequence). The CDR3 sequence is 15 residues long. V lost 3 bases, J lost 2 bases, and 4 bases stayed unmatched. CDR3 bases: TGTGCCAGCAGCTTCGACAGGGGCTACACAGATACGCAGTATTTT. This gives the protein CASSFDRGYTDTQYF.

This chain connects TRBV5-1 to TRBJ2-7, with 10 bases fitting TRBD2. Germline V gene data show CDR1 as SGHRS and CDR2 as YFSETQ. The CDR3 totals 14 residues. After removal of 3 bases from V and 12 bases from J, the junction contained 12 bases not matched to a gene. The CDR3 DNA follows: TGCGCCAGCAGCTATACTAGCGGGATTCAAGAGTCGTACTTC. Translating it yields CASSYTSGIQESYF. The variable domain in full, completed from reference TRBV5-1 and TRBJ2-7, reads KAGVTQTPRYLIKTRGQQVTLSCSPISGHRSVSWYQQTPGQGLQFLFEYFSETQRNKGNFPGRFSGRQFSNSRSEMNVSTLELGDSALYLCASSYTSGIQESYFGPGTRLTVT.

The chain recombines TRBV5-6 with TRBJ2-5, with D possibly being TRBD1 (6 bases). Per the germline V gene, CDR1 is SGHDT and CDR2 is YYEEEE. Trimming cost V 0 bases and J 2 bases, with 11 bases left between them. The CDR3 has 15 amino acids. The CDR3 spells CASSLAGTFQETQYF. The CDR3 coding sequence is TGTGCCAGCAGCTTGGCGGGGACATTTCAAGAGACCCAGTACTTC.

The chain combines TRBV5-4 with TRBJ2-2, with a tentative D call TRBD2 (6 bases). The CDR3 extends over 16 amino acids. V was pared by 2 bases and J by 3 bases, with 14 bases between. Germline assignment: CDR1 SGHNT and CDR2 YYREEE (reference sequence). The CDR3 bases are TGTGCCAGCAGCTTCCGGACTAACCCACACACCGGGGAGCTGTTTTTT. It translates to CASSFRTNPHTGELFF.

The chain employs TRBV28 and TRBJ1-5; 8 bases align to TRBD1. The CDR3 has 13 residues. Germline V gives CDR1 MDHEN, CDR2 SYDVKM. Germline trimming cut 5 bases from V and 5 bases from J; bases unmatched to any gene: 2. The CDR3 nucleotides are TGTGCCAGCAGTACAGGGGGGGATCAGCCCCAGCATTTT. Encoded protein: CASSTGGDQPQHF.

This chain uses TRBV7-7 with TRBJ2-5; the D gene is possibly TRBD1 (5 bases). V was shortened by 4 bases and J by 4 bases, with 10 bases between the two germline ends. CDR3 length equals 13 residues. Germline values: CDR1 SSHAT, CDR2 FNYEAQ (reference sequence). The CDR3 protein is CASSSGHGETQYF. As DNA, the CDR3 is TGTGCCAGCAGCTCAGGGCATGGAGAGACCCAGTACTTC.

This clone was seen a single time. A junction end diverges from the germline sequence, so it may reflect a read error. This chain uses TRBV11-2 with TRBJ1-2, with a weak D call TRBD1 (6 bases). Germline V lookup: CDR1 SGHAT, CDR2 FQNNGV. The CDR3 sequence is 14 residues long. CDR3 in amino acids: CASRLGGPLSGYTF. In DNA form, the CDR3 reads TGTGCCAGCAGATTAGGGGGGCCGCTCAGTGGCTACACCTTC.

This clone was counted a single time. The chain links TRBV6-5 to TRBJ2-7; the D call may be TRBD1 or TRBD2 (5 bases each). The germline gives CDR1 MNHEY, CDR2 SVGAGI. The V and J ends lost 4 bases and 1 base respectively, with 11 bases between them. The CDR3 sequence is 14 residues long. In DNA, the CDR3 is TGTGCCAGCAGTTCGGGACGTGGGTCCTACGAGCAGTACTTC. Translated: CASSSGRGSYEQYF.

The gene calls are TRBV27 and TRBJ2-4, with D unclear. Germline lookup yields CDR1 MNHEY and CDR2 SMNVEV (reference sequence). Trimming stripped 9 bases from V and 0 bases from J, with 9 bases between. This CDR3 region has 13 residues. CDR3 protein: CASATRAKNIQYF. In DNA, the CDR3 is TGTGCCAGTGCGACGAGAGCCAAAAACATTCAGTACTTC.

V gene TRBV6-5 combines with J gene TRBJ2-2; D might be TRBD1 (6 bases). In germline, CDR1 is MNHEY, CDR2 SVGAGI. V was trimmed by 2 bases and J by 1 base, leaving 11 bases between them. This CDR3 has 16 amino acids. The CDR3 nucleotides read TGTGCCAGCAGTTACACCCCGACAGGGAACACCGGGGAGCTGTTTTTT. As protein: CASSYTPTGNTGELFF.

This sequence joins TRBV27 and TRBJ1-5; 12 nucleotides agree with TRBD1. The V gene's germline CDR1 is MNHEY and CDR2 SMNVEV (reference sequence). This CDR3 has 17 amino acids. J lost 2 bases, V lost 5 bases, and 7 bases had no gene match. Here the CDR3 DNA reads TGTGCCAGCAGTGTCGGGACAGGGGGCGCGGGCAATCAGCCCCAGCATTTT. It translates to CASSVGTGGAGNQPQHF.

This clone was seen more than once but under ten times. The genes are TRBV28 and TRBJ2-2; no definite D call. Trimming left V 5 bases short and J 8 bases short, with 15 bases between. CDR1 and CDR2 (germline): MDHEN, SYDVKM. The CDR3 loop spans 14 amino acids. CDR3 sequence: CASSPYSASGELFF. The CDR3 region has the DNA TGTGCCAGCAGTCCCTACTCCGCATCGGGGGAGCTGTTTTTT. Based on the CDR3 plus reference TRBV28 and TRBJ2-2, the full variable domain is DVKVTQSSRYLVKRTGEKVFLECVQDMDHENMFWYRQDPGLGLRLIYFSYDVKMKEKGDIPEGYSVSREKKERFSLILESASTNQTSMYLCASSPYSASGELFFGEGSRLTVL.

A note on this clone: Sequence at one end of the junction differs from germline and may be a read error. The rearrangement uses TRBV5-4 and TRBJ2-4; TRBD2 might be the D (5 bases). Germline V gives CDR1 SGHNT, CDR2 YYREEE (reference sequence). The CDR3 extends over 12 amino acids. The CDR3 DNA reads TGTGCCAGCAGCTTTCCTGACGGGGAGCCGAACTTC. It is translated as CASSFPDGEPNF.